This T cell receptor (beta chain) derives from a study of T cell clonality in common variable immunodeficiency. Control and CVID samples contributed equal amounts of genomic DNA. Only in-frame clones appear in the TCRdb table, and some are missing; sequencing was by immunoSEQ multiplex PCR. There are around 55,000 clones in the sample, none observed a single time. With 2 bases clipped from V and 4 bases from J, the junction kept 24 bases outside the gene matches. The CDR3 loop spans 21 amino acids. Germline CDR1 reads GTSNPN; CDR2 reads SVGIG (reference sequence). Findings of the study overall: Fewer deletions and N-nucleotide insertions were reportedly seen in common variable immunodeficiency TCR beta sequences. Authors noted CVID clonality's cause needs subpopulation repertoire sequencing.

This clone has ten or more counts. Antigen specificity is unknown. With the read ending 3 residues before the CDR3 end, the germline J gene is used to fill in that end. Sequencing input: peripheral blood mononuclear cells. The sequence derives from a person aged 18 to 75 in good health. The chain recombines TRBV30 with TRBJ2-3, with 10 bases matching TRBD2. The CDR3 DNA, read in part, is TGTGCCTGGAGTACCATCACCCCCCAGCGGGAGGGCCTCTTGGGCTCAGATACG. It is translated as CAWSTITPQREGLLGSDT. The full-length CDR3 reads as CAWSTITPQREGLLGSDTQYF.